The TCR beta chain described here comes from a study of blood T cell repertoires in COVID-19. Study-wide background: Sources were T cells, B-cell-depleted T cells, or PBMCs; the material itself was cDNA or gDNA.

The length of the CDR3 is 13 residues. The V and J ends lost 6 bases and 5 bases, in that order; junction bases with no gene match: 3. Germline CDR1 MNHEY, CDR2 SVGAGI. Libraries were prepared by immunoSEQ multiplex PCR; TCRdb keeps only in-frame clonotypes and omits some of them. The sample includes 80,000 to 100,000 clones, roughly 90% of them seen just once. Seattle cases were enrolled at active infection and followed longitudinally. The V call is TRBV6-5, the J call TRBJ2-5; 10 bases map to TRBD2. The receptor was derived from a human donor with COVID-19, enrolled during active disease. The donor label of this sample is uncertain. Sequencing was done on a sample of peripheral blood. In nucleotides, the CDR3 is TGTGCCAGCAGGCCGACTAGCGGGGAGACCCAGTACTTC. Amino acid sequence: CASRPTSGETQYF.